The 32 T cell receptor beta chains below were found in one sample sequenced in a study of a mutant IDH1 vaccine in newly diagnosed glioma (dated by TCRdb to the early 2020s). The library was generated by the immunoSEQ multiplex PCR assay. TCRdb took this table from immuneACCESS and kept in-frame rearrangements with V and J called. Such tables lack part of the clones; where checked against another copy, unresolved V genes explain under half of the gap, and the rest is unexplained. A total of 90,000 to 100,000 clones appear in this sample, around 90% of them only once. The top ten clonotypes cover roughly 0.54% of the sample. The sample's time point, from its label and the paper: baseline, week 1 (first vaccination visit). The meaning of the sample's treatment or condition label: pre-vaccination baseline after standard-of-care therapy. The material sequenced was PBMCs, taken from a glioma patient treated with radiotherapy, temozolomide or both. All receptors derive from a woman in her forties or fifties with glioma.

The CDR3 loop is CASSLTSGSGETQYF. The CDR3 DNA is TGCGCCAGCAGTCTGACTAGCGGGAGCGGAGAGACCCAGTACTTC. The J gene is TRBJ2-5, the V gene TRBV10-2; 12 positions agree with TRBD2. The CDR3 length is 15 residues. Unmatched junction bases numbered 5, after V lost 5 bases and J lost 4 bases. Germline CDR1 and CDR2: WSHSY and SAAADI.

This chain joins TRBV5-6 and TRBJ1-2; 7 nucleotides agree with TRBD1. The CDR3 sequence is 13 residues long. Germline CDR1 and CDR2: SGHDT and YYEEEE. V lost 4 bases, J lost 6 bases, and 6 bases stayed unmatched. The CDR3 DNA sequence: TGTGCCAGCAGCACCCGACAGGGCGATGGCTACACCTTC. Protein sequence: CASSTRQGDGYTF.

The V and J genes are TRBV5-6 and TRBJ2-4; 14 bases fit TRBD2. CDR1 is SGHDT, CDR2 YYEEEE, per germline. This CDR3 contains 18 residues. Germline trimming cut 4 bases from V and 0 bases from J; bases unmatched to any gene: 6. The CDR3 is CASSPGLAGALAKNIQYF. CDR3 nucleotides: TGTGCCAGCAGCCCGGGACTAGCGGGGGCGTTAGCCAAAAACATTCAGTACTTC. Combining the CDR3 with reference TRBV5-6 and TRBJ2-4 gives the whole variable domain DAGVTQSPTHLIKTRGQQVTLRCSPKSGHDTVSWYQQALGQGPQFIFQYYEEEERQRGNFPDRFSGHQFPNYSSELNVNALLLGDSALYLCASSPGLAGALAKNIQYFGAGTRLSVL.

The chain is built from TRBV28 and TRBJ2-3; D remains ambiguous. CDR1 and CDR2 from the germline V gene are MDHEN and SYDVKM. This CDR3 has 14 amino acids. The V and J ends lost 7 bases and 2 bases respectively, with 13 bases between them. CDR3 coding DNA: TGTGCCAGCACCGAGGCTTCCTTCACAGATACGCAGTATTTT. Protein sequence: CASTEASFTDTQYF.

The CDR3 sequence: CASRDRTGGDEQYF. The CDR3 nucleotides are TGTGCCAGCAGGGACCGGACAGGGGGAGACGAGCAGTACTTC. The chain has TRBV2 and TRBJ2-7, with 10 bases fitting TRBD1. Germline V lookup: CDR1 SNHLY, CDR2 FYNNEI. V dropped 6 bases and J dropped 5; count of bases not matched to a gene: 7. The CDR3 is made up of 14 amino acids.

This sequence joins TRBV11-1 and TRBJ2-6; perhaps D is TRBD1 or TRBD2 (5 bases each). The germline V and J ends were trimmed by 5 bases and 2 bases, with 10 bases remaining between them. Germline V gene sequence: CDR1 SGHAT, CDR2 FQDESV (reference sequence). This CDR3 is 15 amino acids long. CDR3 sequence (DNA): TGTGCCAGCAGCATCGGGACCGCTGGGGCCAACGTCCTGACTTTC. It codes for CASSIGTAGANVLTF. Filled out from reference TRBV11-1 and TRBJ2-6, the complete variable domain reads EAEVAQSPRYKITEKSQAVAFWCDPISGHATLYWYRQILGQGPELLVQFQDESVVDDSQLPKDRFSAERLKGVDSTLKIQPAELGDSAMYLCASSIGTAGANVLTFGAGSRLTVL.

The chain joins TRBV4-1 to TRBJ1-2, with 9 bases matching TRBD1. CDR1 is MGHRA and CDR2 is YSYEKL in the germline V gene. The V segment lost 3 bases and the J segment 8 bases; nucleotides outside the gene matches: 10. The CDR3 has 15 residues. The DNA of the CDR3 is TGCGCCAGCAGCCAGGAACCGGGACAGGGTTCGGGCTACACCTTC. Residues: CASSQEPGQGSGYTF.

This clone has only one observation. J is TRBJ2-5 and V is TRBV2; D might be TRBD1 or TRBD2, each matching 5 bases. Trimming removed 7 bases at V and 7 bases at J, with 25 bases between. This CDR3 spans 16 amino acids. Looked up from germline, CDR1 is SNHLY and CDR2 is FYNNEI. The CDR3 sequence: CASTRATPGTVGTQYF. The CDR3 bases are TGTGCCAGCACGAGGGCGACCCCCGGGACCGTGGGGACCCAGTACTTC.

V usage is TRBV19 and J usage is TRBJ2-1; TRBD2 agrees at 13 bases. In germline, CDR1 is LNHDA, CDR2 SQIVND (reference sequence). V was pared by 3 bases and J by 7 bases, with 3 bases of the junction left unmatched. This CDR3 is 15 amino acids long. CDR3 in DNA: TGTGCCAGTAGTATGCGGACTAGCGGGAGTAATGAGCAGTTCTTC. The encoded protein is CASSMRTSGSNEQFF.

This clone was found once. This CDR3 reads CASSIRINQPQHF. DNA of the CDR3: TGTGCCAGTAGTATTAGGATAAATCAGCCCCAGCATTTT. The gene calls are TRBV19 and TRBJ1-5; no firm D call. CDR1 and CDR2 from the germline V gene are LNHDA and SQIVND (reference sequence). The length of the CDR3 is 13 residues. Trimming took 3 bases from V and 4 from J, leaving 7 bases between them.

The CDR3 bases are TGTGCCAGCAGCTTAAGCAGGGAGCGAGAGCAGTACTTC. Its protein product is CASSLSREREQYF. V and J are TRBV7-3 and TRBJ2-7; D is tentatively TRBD1 or TRBD2 (5 bases each). Germline V lookup: CDR1 SGHTA, CDR2 FQGTGA. CDR3 length: 13 amino acids. Trimming took off 1 base at V and 7 bases at J, with 11 bases between the two ends.

The chain recombines TRBV11-2 with TRBJ1-4; 8 bases line up with TRBD1. The CDR3 runs to 17 residues. Germline trimming cut 5 bases from V and 4 bases from J; bases unmatched to any gene: 12. Germline loops: CDR1 SGHAT, CDR2 FQNNGV. This CDR3 is CASSRRARGLSNEKLFF. The CDR3 nucleotides are TGTGCCAGCAGCCGTAGGGCCAGGGGGCTTAGTAATGAAAAACTGTTTTTT.

This chain uses TRBV5-8 with TRBJ2-1; no definite D call. The germline V and J ends were trimmed by 4 bases and 1 base, with 6 bases remaining between them. This CDR3 has 13 amino acids. Germline V gene data show CDR1 as SGHTS and CDR2 as YDEGEE. The CDR3 reads CASSRRSYNEQFF. The CDR3 DNA sequence: TGTGCCAGCAGCCGGAGATCCTACAATGAGCAGTTCTTC.

This sequence joins TRBV7-8 and TRBJ2-2, with TRBD1 matching 8 bases. This CDR3 spans 16 amino acids. The V and J ends lost 1 base and 2 bases, in that order; junction bases with no gene match: 3. The germline gives CDR1 SGHVS, CDR2 FQNEAQ. CDR3 loop: CASSLGGTGNTGELFF. The CDR3 DNA reads as TGTGCCAGCAGCTTAGGTGGGACAGGAAACACCGGGGAGCTGTTTTTT.

This clone has just one count. The CDR3 bases are TGTGCCAGCTTCCGGGGGGCTGGCGGGGAGGCGTACGAGCAGTACTTC. Encoded protein: CASFRGAGGEAYEQYF. V usage is TRBV7-9 and J usage is TRBJ2-7; TRBD2 might be the D (7 bases). V was trimmed by 8 bases and J by 4 bases, leaving 24 bases between them. The CDR3 has 16 residues. Germline CDR1 and CDR2: SEHNR and FQNEAQ (reference sequence).

V and J are TRBV7-9 and TRBJ2-5, with D possibly being TRBD1 (5 bases). V lost 7 bases, J lost 2 bases, and 14 bases lay in between. This CDR3 contains 14 residues. Germline-derived CDR1 and CDR2 are SEHNR and FQNEAQ (reference sequence). The CDR3 is CASIQVGAQETQYF. The DNA for the CDR3 is TGTGCCAGCATCCAAGTAGGGGCACAAGAGACCCAGTACTTC. The complete variable domain, with remaining parts taken from reference TRBV7-9 and TRBJ2-5, reads DTGVSQNPRHKITKRGQNVTFRCDPISEHNRLYWYRQTLGQGPEFLTYFQNEAQLEKSRLLSDRFSAERPKGSFSTLEIQRTEQGDSAMYLCASIQVGAQETQYFGPGTRLLVL.

The gene calls are TRBV11-2 and TRBJ1-4, with a weak D call TRBD1 (6 bases). CDR1 is SGHAT and CDR2 is FQNNGV in the germline V gene. The V gene lost 5 bases and the J gene lost 4 bases, with 14 bases spanning the gap. The CDR3 loop spans 15 amino acids. CDR3 bases: TGTGCCAGCAGCCGGTCGACAGGAGATAATGAAAAACTGTTTTTT. Translated: CASSRSTGDNEKLFF.

The chain combines TRBV29-1 with TRBJ2-7; perhaps TRBD2 as D (6 bases). CDR1 and CDR2 (germline): SQVTM, ANQGSEA. The V end lost 5 bases, the J end lost 7 bases, and 18 bases lay between the germline ends. The CDR3 has 13 residues. The CDR3 region is CSVRLGGSREQYF. In nucleotides, the CDR3 is TGCAGCGTTCGACTAGGCGGGTCAAGAGAGCAGTACTTC.

This sequence joins TRBV2 and TRBJ1-3; D unclear. The CDR3 is made up of 15 amino acids. V was pared by 5 bases and J by 3 bases, with 14 bases between. The germline gives CDR1 SNHLY, CDR2 FYNNEI. This CDR3 is CASSPGTASGNTIYF. CDR3 in DNA: TGTGCCAGCAGTCCAGGCACAGCCAGTGGAAACACCATATATTTT.

This clone was seen just once. The rearrangement links TRBV19 to TRBJ2-1; TRBD2 agrees at 7 bases. Germline loops: CDR1 LNHDA, CDR2 SQIVND (reference sequence). V dropped 5 bases and J dropped 4; count of bases not matched to a gene: 11. This CDR3 region has 16 residues. The CDR3 nucleotides read TGTGCCAGTAGTTTCAGCCTAGCGGCCTATTACAATGAGCAGTTCTTC. It yields the protein CASSFSLAAYYNEQFF.

The chain uses TRBV5-1 and TRBJ2-7; 7 bases align to TRBD1. The germline gives CDR1 SGHRS, CDR2 YFSETQ. This CDR3 spans 14 amino acids. V shed 3 bases and J 3 bases; nucleotides not matched to a gene: 6. The CDR3 loop reads CASSSPAGGYEQYF. CDR3 DNA: TGCGCCAGCAGCTCGCCCGCAGGGGGCTACGAGCAGTACTTC.

V is TRBV28 and J is TRBJ2-7; the D call may be TRBD1 or TRBD2 (6 bases each). Germline values: CDR1 MDHEN, CDR2 SYDVKM. Trimming took 1 base from V and 3 from J, leaving 16 bases between them. CDR3 length: 16 amino acids. This CDR3 is CASSLYRGTIDYEQYF. As DNA, the CDR3 is TGTGCCAGCAGTTTATACCGCGGGACAATAGACTACGAGCAGTACTTC.

This chain joins TRBV28 and TRBJ1-3, with a tentative D call TRBD1 (6 bases). This CDR3 region has 16 residues. Trimming took off 5 bases at V and 0 bases at J, with 14 bases between the two ends. Germline CDR1 reads MDHEN; CDR2 reads SYDVKM. The CDR3 reads CASSTQGYGSGNTIYF. The CDR3 DNA follows: TGTGCCAGCAGTACTCAGGGGTATGGCTCTGGAAACACCATATATTTT.

The V and J genes are TRBV11-2 and TRBJ2-3; no definite D call. Trimming cost V 1 base and J 0 bases, with 5 bases left between them. The CDR3 is 14 residues long. From germline, CDR1 is SGHAT and CDR2 FQNNGV. The CDR3 DNA reads as TGTGCCAGCAGCTTAGTTCTCAGCACAGATACGCAGTATTTT. It encodes CASSLVLSTDTQYF.

The rearrangement uses TRBV7-9 and TRBJ2-7; the match to TRBD1 covers 7 bases. V dropped 2 bases and J dropped 2; count of bases not matched to a gene: 12. Germline-derived CDR1 and CDR2 are SEHNR and FQNEAQ (reference sequence). CDR3 length equals 17 residues. For the CDR3, the DNA is TGTGCCAGCAGCTTAACCCCAACCCTGACAGGGACCTACGAGCAGTACTTC. This gives the protein CASSLTPTLTGTYEQYF. Combining the CDR3 with reference TRBV7-9 and TRBJ2-7 gives the whole variable domain DTGVSQNPRHKITKRGQNVTFRCDPISEHNRLYWYRQTLGQGPEFLTYFQNEAQLEKSRLLSDRFSAERPKGSFSTLEIQRTEQGDSAMYLCASSLTPTLTGTYEQYFGPGTRLTVT.

V and J are TRBV7-3 and TRBJ2-3, with 9 bases lining up with TRBD2. Germline CDR1 reads SGHTA; CDR2 reads FQGTGA. CDR3 size: 16 residues. V was clipped by 4 bases and J by 2 bases; unmatched bases: 7. The CDR3 sequence is CASSSLAGVTTDTQYF. The CDR3 DNA reads as TGTGCCAGCAGCTCGTTAGCGGGAGTGACCACAGATACGCAGTATTTT.

The chain employs TRBV5-5 and TRBJ2-7; tentatively, D is TRBD1 or TRBD2 (5 bases each). Germline loops: CDR1 SGHKS, CDR2 YYEKEE (reference sequence). The CDR3 is 15 residues long. Deletions cut 4 bases from V and 0 bases from J, with 14 bases between. CDR3 sequence: CASSMRGASSYEQYF. CDR3 DNA: TGTGCCAGCAGCATGAGAGGGGCTAGCTCCTACGAGCAGTACTTC.

The rearrangement links TRBV5-6 to TRBJ2-7; D gene unclear. Trimming cost V 4 bases and J 2 bases, with 19 bases left between them. Per germline, CDR1 SGHDT and CDR2 YYEEEE. CDR3 length: 16 amino acids. CDR3 DNA sequence: TGTGCCAGCAGCGCCAGGTTAATGGGTTCCCCCTACGAGCAGTACTTC. It encodes CASSARLMGSPYEQYF.

The CDR3 DNA reads as TGTGCCAGCAGGGTACCCCCAGGGGGGGGCAGCTCTGGAAACACCATATATTTT. As protein: CASRVPPGGGSSGNTIYF. The gene calls are TRBV28 and TRBJ1-3; 7 bases map to TRBD1. CDR3 size: 18 residues. CDR1 is MDHEN and CDR2 is SYDVKM in the germline V gene. Unmatched junction bases numbered 14, after V lost 6 bases and J lost 0 bases.

The genes are TRBV27 and TRBJ2-7; D possibly matches TRBD1 or TRBD2 (5 bases each). Trimming took off 6 bases at V and 0 bases at J, with 12 bases between the two ends. The CDR3 loop spans 14 amino acids. Per the germline V gene, CDR1 is MNHEY and CDR2 is SMNVEV (reference sequence). CDR3 in amino acids: CASSRGTGSYEQYF. CDR3 DNA sequence: TGTGCCAGCAGCAGAGGGACGGGCTCCTACGAGCAGTACTTC.

The V and J genes are TRBV7-9 and TRBJ2-7, with TRBD1 as a possible D gene (5 bases). V lost 6 bases and J lost 6, with 9 bases in between. From germline, CDR1 is SEHNR and CDR2 FQNEAQ (reference sequence). The length of the CDR3 is 11 residues. The CDR3 DNA is TGTGCCAGCAGGGGGCCTGGCGAGCAGTACTTC. Translated: CASRGPGEQYF.

This rearrangement joins TRBV2 to TRBJ2-5, with 11 positions matching TRBD1. Trimming at V came to 6 bases and at J to 5 bases, leaving 8 bases not matched to a gene. Germline CDR1 reads SNHLY; CDR2 reads FYNNEI. This CDR3 has 15 amino acids. The CDR3 reads CASSGTGGRKETQYF. CDR3 sequence (DNA): TGTGCCAGCAGCGGGACAGGGGGGCGCAAGGAGACCCAGTACTTC.